The clone carrying this T cell receptor beta chain came up many times. Its antigen is not known. The junction differs from germline at one of its ends, possibly a read error. TCRdb passed the reads through MiXCR, listing each CDR3 protein once. The table shows approximately 770,000 distinct CDR3 sequences, with 29% occurring only once. CDR3 length equals 16 residues. Germline V gene lookup returns CDR1 SSHAT and CDR2 FNYEAQ (reference sequence). The sample comes from a study of T cell repertoires in cytomegalovirus infection. Points from the study as a whole: Summed public TCR beta family frequency identified CMV carriers bearing the relevant HLA. HLA-C-restricted TCR beta clonotypes specific for CMV led the ex vivo response.

Sequencing was performed on cultured CD8+ T cells from PBMCs, taken from culture after CMV antigen stimulation. This clonotype was obtained from a human donor in good health (CMV status not recorded). Some clones in this sample may be carry-over from other donors' samples. V and J are TRBV7-7 and TRBJ2-2; 8 positions agree with TRBD2. The CDR3 protein is CASSSSGGAGTGELFF. DNA for the CDR3: TGTGCTAGCAGCTCGAGCGGGGGAGCAGGCACCGGGGAGCTGTTCTTT.